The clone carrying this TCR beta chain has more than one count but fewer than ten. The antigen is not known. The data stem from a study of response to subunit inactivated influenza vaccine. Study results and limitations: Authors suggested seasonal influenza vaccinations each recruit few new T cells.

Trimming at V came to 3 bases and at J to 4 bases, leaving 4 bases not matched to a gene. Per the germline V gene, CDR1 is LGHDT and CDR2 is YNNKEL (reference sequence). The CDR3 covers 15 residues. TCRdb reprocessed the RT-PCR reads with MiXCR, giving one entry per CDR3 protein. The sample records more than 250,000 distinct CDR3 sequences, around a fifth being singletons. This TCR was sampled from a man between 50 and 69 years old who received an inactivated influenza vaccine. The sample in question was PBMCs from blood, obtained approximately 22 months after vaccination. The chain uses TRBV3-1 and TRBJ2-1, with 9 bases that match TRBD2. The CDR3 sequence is CASSHSGGGYNEQFF. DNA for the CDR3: TGTGCCAGCAGCCATAGCGGGGGAGGGTACAATGAGCAGTTCTTC.